This T cell receptor (beta chain) was recovered during a study of T cells in Graves' hyperthyroidism and ophthalmopathy. Germline CDR1 and CDR2: DFQATT and SNEGSKA (reference sequence). This CDR3 is built from 17 residues. V was clipped by 5 bases and J by 7 bases; unmatched bases: 20. The sample holds many counts of this clonotype. There were TCR beta CDR3 regions amplified from RNA transcripts. HTBI primers drove first-round RT-PCR of the TCR CDR3. TCRdb processed the multiplex PCR reads anew with MiXCR; each CDR3 protein has one entry. This table has hundreds of thousands of distinct CDR3 sequences, roughly 14% appearing once.

The rearrangement joins TRBV20-1 to TRBJ2-5; 9 positions match TRBD2. Sequenced: blood. This TCR came from a woman aged 45-65 years with Graves' ophthalmopathy. The CDR3 loop is CSASGIQSGRYLLTQYF. The CDR3 nucleotides read TGCAGTGCTTCCGGTATACAAAGCGGGAGGTACCTTTTGACCCAGTACTTC.